Following are 15 T cell receptor beta chains from one sample sequenced in a study of T-cell memory formation after mild COVID-19. TCRdb analysed the 5' RACE reads with MiXCR anew, one entry per CDR3 protein. The table has about 400,000 distinct CDR3 sequences, roughly a quarter seen once; the top ten hold around 13%. Sequencing used PBMCs or a T cell subset sorted from them (not recorded which). The receptor set was obtained from an adult woman who had mild COVID-19 (a few samples of this study predate the infection). Cell type and time point are not known.

This clonotype has only a few counts. The V gene is TRBV15, the J gene TRBJ2-3; D perhaps matches TRBD1 (5 bases). This CDR3 spans 15 amino acids. The germline CDR1 and CDR2 sequences are LNHNV and YYDKDF (reference sequence). Trimming pared 3 bases from V and 6 bases from J, leaving 16 bases between. The CDR3 sequence is CATSRTELPVDTQYF. The CDR3 coding sequence is TGTGCCACCAGCAGGACAGAACTTCCTGTGGATACGCAGTATTTT.

Only a few counts were recorded for this clonotype. This rearrangement joins TRBV4-2 to TRBJ2-7; 8 bases are a match to TRBD2. Germline-derived CDR1 and CDR2 are LGHNA and YNFKEQ. Losses at the gene ends were 1 base for V and 0 bases for J; bases not matched to a gene: 5. CDR3 length equals 16 residues. CDR3 residues: CASSQVGTSGSYEQYF. The CDR3 DNA sequence: TGTGCCAGCAGCCAAGTAGGAACTAGCGGCTCCTACGAGCAGTACTTC.

The rearrangement uses TRBV12-3 or TRBV12-4 and TRBJ1-1; 8 nucleotides match TRBD1. V was clipped by 1 base and J by 11 bases; unmatched bases: 6. The CDR3 length is 13 residues. CDR3 amino acids: CASSLGGDRLAFF. The CDR3, as DNA: TGTGCCAGCAGTTTAGGAGGGGACAGGTTGGCTTTCTTT.

This clonotype has only a few counts. This rearrangement joins TRBV10-2 to TRBJ2-5; no clear D. CDR1 and CDR2 (germline): WSHSY, SAAADI. V lost 3 bases, J lost 3 bases, and 8 bases lay in between. The CDR3 runs to 13 residues. CDR3: CASSDTPEETQYF. CDR3 bases: TGCGCCAGCAGTGACACGCCCGAAGAGACCCAGTACTTC.

A few counts support this clonotype. This sequence joins TRBV24-1 and TRBJ2-5, with a possible D match to TRBD1 (6 bases). CDR3 length: 14 amino acids. Trimming cost V 3 bases and J 3 bases, with 10 bases left between them. Germline lookup yields CDR1 KGHDR and CDR2 SFDVKD. Here the CDR3 DNA reads TGTGCCACCAGTGATACAGACAGGAAAGAGACCCAGTACTTC. Amino acids: CATSDTDRKETQYF.

V gene TRBV5-1 combines with J gene TRBJ2-1; D call uncertain. CDR1 is SGHRS, CDR2 YFSETQ, per germline. The CDR3 totals 12 residues. Trimming removed 4 bases at V and 5 bases at J, with 7 bases between. This CDR3 reads CASSAYDNEQFF. The CDR3 coding sequence is TGCGCCAGCAGCGCCTACGACAATGAGCAGTTCTTC.

The V call is TRBV5-1, the J call TRBJ1-5; no clear D. In germline, CDR1 is SGHRS, CDR2 YFSETQ. This CDR3 has 13 residues. V was trimmed by 2 bases and J by 7 bases, leaving 10 bases between them. The chain's CDR3 is CASSFEGRQPQHF. In nucleotides, the CDR3 is TGCGCCAGCAGCTTTGAAGGCAGGCAGCCCCAGCATTTT.

The table lists this clonotype with a few counts. The rearrangement uses TRBV24-1 and TRBJ2-1, with TRBD1 matching over 8 bases. V lost 4 bases and J lost 10; bases outside the gene matches: 17. The CDR3 is 17 residues long. The V gene's germline CDR1 is KGHDR and CDR2 SFDVKD. This CDR3 reads CATSEPDRGGVYEEQFF. CDR3 bases: TGTGCCACCAGTGAGCCTGACAGGGGTGGGGTATATGAAGAGCAGTTCTTC.

Only a few counts were recorded for this clonotype. The genes are TRBV7-8 and TRBJ1-6; D possibly corresponds to TRBD1 (5 bases). CDR1 SGHVS and CDR2 FQNEAQ come from the germline V gene. The CDR3 sequence is 14 residues long. V lost 0 bases, J lost 9 bases, and 9 bases lay in between. The CDR3 nucleotides read TGTGCCAGCAGCTTAGCGCAGGGAAGTTCACCCCTCCACTTT. Protein sequence: CASSLAQGSSPLHF.

The chain combines TRBV6-2 or TRBV6-3 with TRBJ2-4; D is unclear. This CDR3 region has 14 residues. V was clipped by 11 bases and J by 3 bases, with 17 bases between them. The germline V gene encodes CDR1 MNHEY and CDR2 SVGEGT. This CDR3 reads CACSGAAFKNIQYF. CDR3 in DNA: TGTGCCTGCTCCGGAGCCGCTTTCAAAAACATTCAGTACTTC.

The V call is TRBV5-1, the J call TRBJ1-2; no reliable D call. In germline, CDR1 is SGHRS, CDR2 YFSETQ. The CDR3 totals 15 residues. V shed 0 bases and J shed 8 bases, with 17 bases lying between them. The CDR3 DNA is TGCGCCAGCAGCTTGGTCGCCTCGCTTGCCAGCGGCTACACCTTC. This translates into CASSLVASLASGYTF.

This clonotype was counted only a few times. The J gene is TRBJ2-1, the V gene TRBV6-4; D might be TRBD1 (8 bases). Germline CDR1 is MRHNA and CDR2 is SNTAGT. The CDR3 extends over 14 amino acids. V lost 4 bases and J 8 bases, leaving 15 bases between the germline ends. CDR3 nucleotide sequence: TGTGCCAGCAGTGCGTCACAGGGGGGGGATGAGCAGTTCTTC. Encoded protein: CASSASQGGDEQFF.

There are many counts of this clonotype. The chain joins TRBV10-3 to TRBJ2-1, with D tentatively TRBD1 or TRBD2 (5 bases each). The CDR3 covers 15 residues. V lost 2 bases and J lost 2, with 10 bases in between. CDR1 ENHRY and CDR2 SYGVKD come from the germline V gene. The chain's CDR3 is CAISEGTPPYNEQFF. The DNA of the CDR3 is TGTGCCATCAGTGAGGGGACCCCCCCCTACAATGAGCAGTTCTTC.

V gene TRBV6-5 combines with J gene TRBJ1-2, with no clear D. Germline values: CDR1 MNHEY, CDR2 SVGAGI. Deletions cut 2 bases from V and 4 bases from J, with 8 bases between. The CDR3 sequence is 13 residues long. The CDR3 sequence: CASSYRAGYGYTF. For the CDR3, the DNA is TGTGCCAGCAGTTACAGGGCAGGCTATGGCTACACCTTC.

This clonotype was found many times. The CDR3 spells CASISRGGSLGDTQYF. The DNA for the CDR3 is TGTGCCAGCATCAGCCGAGGCGGGAGCCTTGGGGATACGCAGTATTTT. The chain is built from TRBV6-6 and TRBJ2-3, with 7 bases matching TRBD2. The CDR3 contains 16 residues. V was pared by 7 bases and J by 6 bases, with 16 bases of the junction left unmatched. Germline V gene sequence: CDR1 MNHNY, CDR2 SVGAGI (reference sequence).